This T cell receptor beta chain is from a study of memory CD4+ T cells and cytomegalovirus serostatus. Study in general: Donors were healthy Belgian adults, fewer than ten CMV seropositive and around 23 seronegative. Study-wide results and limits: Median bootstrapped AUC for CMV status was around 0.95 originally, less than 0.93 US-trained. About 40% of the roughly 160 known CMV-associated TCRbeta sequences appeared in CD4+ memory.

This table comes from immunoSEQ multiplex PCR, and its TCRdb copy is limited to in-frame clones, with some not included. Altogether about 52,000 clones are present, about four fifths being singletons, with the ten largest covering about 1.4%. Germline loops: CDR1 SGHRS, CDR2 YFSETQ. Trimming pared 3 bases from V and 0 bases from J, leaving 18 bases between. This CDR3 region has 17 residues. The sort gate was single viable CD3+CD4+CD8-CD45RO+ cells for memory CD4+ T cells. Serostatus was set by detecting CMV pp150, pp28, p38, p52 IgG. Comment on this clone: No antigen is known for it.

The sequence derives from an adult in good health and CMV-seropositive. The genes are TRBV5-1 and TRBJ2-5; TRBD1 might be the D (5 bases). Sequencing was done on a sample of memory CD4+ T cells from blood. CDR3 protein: CASSSAIDREYQETQYF. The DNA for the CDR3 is TGCGCCAGCAGCTCGGCGATCGACAGAGAGTACCAAGAGACCCAGTACTTC.